In this sample, the clone carrying this T cell receptor (beta chain) turned up once. The data stem from a study of blood T cell repertoires in COVID-19. Whole-study context: T cells, B-cell-depleted T cells, or PBMCs provided the cDNA or gDNA that served as material.

Germline V gene data show CDR1 as SGDLS and CDR2 as YYNGEE. With 4 bases removed from V and 3 bases from J, the gap between germline ends came to 11 bases. There are 14 residues in the CDR3. In the original analysis: By means of reference gene primer amplification, nucleated cell counts were estimated. Sequenced by immunoSEQ multiplex PCR; TCRdb stores in-frame clones only, minus some. The DNA was the basis for D and trimming; V, J and clone size are from that table. Of some 200,000 clones in the sample, around four fifths were seen once. This clonotype originated in a woman between 40 and 55 years old with acute or convalescent COVID-19. The source material was peripheral blood. The chain is built from TRBV9 and TRBJ2-4; D perhaps matches TRBD2 (6 bases). The CDR3 nucleotides read TGTGCCAGCAGCTCAGACGGGAGCAAAAACATTCAGTACTTC. Encoded protein: CASSSDGSKNIQYF.